This TCR beta chain was recovered during a study of blood T cell repertoires in COVID-19. Overall study context: Two negative PCRs, clearance, or symptom resolution had been documented for recovered Cohort 3 donors. COVID-19 samples, acute and convalescent, were from the United States, Italy and Spain. Sources were T cells, B-cell-depleted T cells, or PBMCs; the material itself was cDNA or gDNA.

The CDR3 has 16 amino acids. Trimming shortened V by 3 bases and J by 0 bases, and 9 bases separated the two germline ends. The germline gives CDR1 MNHEY, CDR2 SMNVEV (reference sequence). The protocol was immunoSEQ multiplex PCR, while the TCRdb copy is restricted to in-frame clones and leaves out a portion. The data show 200,000 to 250,000 clones, 70% to 90% seen once. Clinical history reported by participants formed the basis on which cohorts were assigned. The source is a woman between 45 and 65 years old in a cohort exposed to, infected with or recovered from COVID-19 (not recorded which). The sequencing sample was made of PBMCs or T cells enriched from blood (not recorded which). The V and J genes are TRBV27 and TRBJ1-6; no clear D. The CDR3 DNA is TGTGCCAGCAGTTTGTTTTCGAGCTCCTATAATTCACCCCTCCACTTT. It codes for CASSLFSSSYNSPLHF.